This TCR beta chain comes out of a study of blood T cell repertoires in COVID-19. Study as a whole: Italy, Spain and the United States were the sources of the convalescent and acute COVID-19 samples.

Original methodology: Estimation of nucleated cell counts was performed using reference gene primer amplification. Some clones are missing from TCRdb's copy, which holds only in-frame ones; the method was immunoSEQ multiplex PCR. D and trimming come from the DNA, and the V and J calls and clone size come from that table. Among 150,000 to 200,000 clones, approximately 86% were seen once, and the ten largest hold 0.95%. In germline, CDR1 is MNHEY, CDR2 SVGAGI. The CDR3 has 14 amino acids. Trimming at V came to 6 bases and at J to 0 bases, leaving 1 base not matched to a gene. V usage is TRBV6-5 and J usage is TRBJ1-3; 8 nucleotides agree with TRBD1. Specimen: peripheral blood. The receptor was isolated from a man between 60 and 75 years old with COVID-19, enrolled during active disease. Written as DNA, the CDR3 is TGTGCCAGCAGAGGACAGGGCTCTGGAAACACCATATATTTT. Amino acid sequence: CASRGQGSGNTIYF.